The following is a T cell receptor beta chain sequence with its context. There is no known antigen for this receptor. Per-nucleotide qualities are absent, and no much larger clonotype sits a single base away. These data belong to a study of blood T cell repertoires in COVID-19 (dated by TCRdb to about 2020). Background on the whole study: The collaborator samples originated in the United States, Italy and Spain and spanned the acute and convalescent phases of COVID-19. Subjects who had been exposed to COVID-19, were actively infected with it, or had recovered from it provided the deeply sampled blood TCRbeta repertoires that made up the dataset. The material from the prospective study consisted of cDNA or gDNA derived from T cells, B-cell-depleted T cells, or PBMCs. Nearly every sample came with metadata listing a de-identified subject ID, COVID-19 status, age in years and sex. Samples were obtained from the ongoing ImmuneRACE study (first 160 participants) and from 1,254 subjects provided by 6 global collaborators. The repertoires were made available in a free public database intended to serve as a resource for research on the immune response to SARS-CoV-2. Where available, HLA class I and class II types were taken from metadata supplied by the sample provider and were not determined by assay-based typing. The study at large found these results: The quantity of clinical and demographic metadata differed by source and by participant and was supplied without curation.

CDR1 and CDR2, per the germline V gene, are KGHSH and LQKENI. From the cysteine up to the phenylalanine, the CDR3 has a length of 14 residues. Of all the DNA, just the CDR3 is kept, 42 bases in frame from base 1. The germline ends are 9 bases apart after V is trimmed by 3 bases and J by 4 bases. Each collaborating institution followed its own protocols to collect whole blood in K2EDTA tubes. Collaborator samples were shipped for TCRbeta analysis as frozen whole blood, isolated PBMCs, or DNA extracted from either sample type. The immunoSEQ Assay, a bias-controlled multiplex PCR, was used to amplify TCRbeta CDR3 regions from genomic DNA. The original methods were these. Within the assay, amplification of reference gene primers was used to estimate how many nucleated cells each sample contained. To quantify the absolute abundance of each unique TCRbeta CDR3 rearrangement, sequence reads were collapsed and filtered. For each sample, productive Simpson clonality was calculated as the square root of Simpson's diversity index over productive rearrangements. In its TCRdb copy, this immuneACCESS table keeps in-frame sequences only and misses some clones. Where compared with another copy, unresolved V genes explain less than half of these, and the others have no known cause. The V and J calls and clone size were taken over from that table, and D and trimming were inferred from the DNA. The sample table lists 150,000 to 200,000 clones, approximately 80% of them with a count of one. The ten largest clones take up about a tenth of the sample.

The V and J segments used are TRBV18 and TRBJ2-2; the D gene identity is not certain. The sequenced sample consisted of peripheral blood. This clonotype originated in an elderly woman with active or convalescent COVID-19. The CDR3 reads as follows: CASSPAQITGELFF. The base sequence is TGTGCCAGCTCACCCGCCCAGATCACCGGGGAGCTGTTTTTT.